The 11 T cell receptor beta chains reported below all come from one sample, sequenced in a study of cytomegalovirus exposure and HLA in healthy donors. This PCR relied on a set of 60 Vbeta primers and 13 Jbeta primers. TCRdb keeps only in-frame clones here, not all; method: immunoSEQ multiplex PCR. The sample includes 150,000 or so clones, less than 90% seen only once; the top ten take around 0.98%. The sequenced sample consisted of PBMCs. All receptors derive from a man aged 25-45 years in good health and CMV-seronegative.

This clone was recorded a few times. The chain joins TRBV5-1 to TRBJ1-1; perhaps TRBD1 as D (6 bases). CDR1 is SGHRS, CDR2 YFSETQ, per germline. This CDR3 region has 14 residues. V lost 4 bases to trimming and J lost 1 base, with 11 bases between them. The CDR3 DNA sequence: TGCGCCAGCAGCGTCACAGGGCGGAACACTGAAGCTTTCTTT. Translating gives CASSVTGRNTEAFF.

The gene calls are TRBV11-2 and TRBJ1-1; a weak D match, TRBD1 (5 bases). This CDR3 spans 11 amino acids. The V gene lost 9 bases and the J gene lost 2 bases, with 7 bases spanning the gap. The germline V gene encodes CDR1 SGHAT and CDR2 FQNNGV. DNA of the CDR3: TGTGCCAGACAGGAAAACACTGAAGCTTTCTTT. Translated, it gives CARQENTEAFF.

This clone appeared a few times. CDR3 nucleotides: TGTGCCAGCAGCTTAACGTTCGGGGAGACAGATACGCAGTATTTT. This translates into CASSLTFGETDTQYF. The rearrangement joins TRBV7-3 to TRBJ2-3; TRBD2 is a possible D gene (5 bases). Trimming took 0 bases from V and 3 from J, leaving 10 bases between them. The CDR3 extends over 15 amino acids. The germline V gene has CDR1 SGHTA and CDR2 FQGTGA.

The CDR3 DNA sequence: TGTGCCAGCAGTTTAGGGGGACAGGGGGCGTCCGAGCAGTACTTC. Translating gives CASSLGGQGASEQYF. The chain employs TRBV28 and TRBJ2-7, with 12 positions matching TRBD1. The V gene's germline CDR1 is MDHEN and CDR2 SYDVKM. With 2 bases clipped from V and 6 bases from J, the junction kept 5 bases outside the gene matches. The CDR3 contains 15 residues.

This rearrangement joins TRBV5-8 to TRBJ2-2; 8 nucleotides match TRBD2. The CDR3 is 16 amino acids. Germline lookup yields CDR1 SGHTS and CDR2 YDEGEE. The J segment lost 3 bases and the V segment lost 1 base, leaving 5 bases of the junction unmatched. Here the CDR3 reads CASSLISRGDTGELFF. The CDR3 DNA reads as TGTGCCAGCAGCTTGATCTCGCGGGGGGACACCGGGGAGCTGTTTTTT.

The chain joins TRBV6-5 to TRBJ2-7; possibly TRBD2 for D (6 bases). Germline values: CDR1 MNHEY, CDR2 SVGAGI. The CDR3 length is 15 residues. V lost 0 bases and J lost 0, with 9 bases in between. This CDR3 reads CASSYSTGDSYEQYF. The CDR3 nucleotides read TGTGCCAGCAGTTACTCGACGGGGGACTCCTACGAGCAGTACTTC.

V gene TRBV14 combines with J gene TRBJ2-5, with a tentative D call TRBD1 (6 bases). This CDR3 region has 15 residues. Between the trimmed V and J ends, which lost 1 base and 4 bases, there was a span of 13 bases. Per the germline V gene, CDR1 is SGHDN and CDR2 is FVKESK. CDR3 DNA sequence: TGTGCCAGCAGCCAAGGGTCAGGGGTAGGAGAGACCCAGTACTTC. As protein: CASSQGSGVGETQYF.

J is TRBJ2-7 and V is TRBV11-2; 9 positions agree with TRBD1. The CDR3 extends over 15 amino acids. The V segment lost 0 bases and the J segment 5 bases; nucleotides outside the gene matches: 5. CDR1 and CDR2 (germline): SGHAT, FQNNGV. CDR3 sequence (DNA): TGTGCCAGCAGCTTAGAAGGGACAGGGAGCCACGAGCAGTACTTC. It yields the protein CASSLEGTGSHEQYF.

This clone was seen more than once but under ten times. As DNA, the CDR3 is TGTGCCAGCAGCCTTCCAGGGGGTAATTCACCCCTCCACTTT. It is translated as CASSLPGGNSPLHF. The chain uses TRBV6-5 and TRBJ1-6; 7 bases line up with TRBD1. V was pared by 6 bases and J by 6 bases, with 5 bases of the junction left unmatched. The CDR3 sequence is 14 residues long. CDR1 is MNHEY, CDR2 SVGAGI, per germline.

This clone is a singleton in its sample. V gene TRBV27 combines with J gene TRBJ1-6; 8 nucleotides match TRBD1. Germline assignment: CDR1 MNHEY and CDR2 SMNVEV (reference sequence). This CDR3 is built from 15 residues. Losses at the gene ends were 5 bases for V and 7 bases for J; bases not matched to a gene: 7. The DNA for the CDR3 is TGTGCCAGCAGTGACGGACAGGGAGGGAATTCACCCCTCCACTTT. As protein: CASSDGQGGNSPLHF.

The J gene is TRBJ2-7, the V gene TRBV27; 7 nucleotides agree with TRBD1. This CDR3 comprises 16 residues. V shed 3 bases and J 0 bases; nucleotides not matched to a gene: 8. CDR1 is MNHEY and CDR2 is SMNVEV in the germline V gene (reference sequence). As DNA, the CDR3 is TGTGCCAGCAGTTTGCAATCAGGGGGAGTCTCCTACGAGCAGTACTTC. It specifies CASSLQSGGVSYEQYF.